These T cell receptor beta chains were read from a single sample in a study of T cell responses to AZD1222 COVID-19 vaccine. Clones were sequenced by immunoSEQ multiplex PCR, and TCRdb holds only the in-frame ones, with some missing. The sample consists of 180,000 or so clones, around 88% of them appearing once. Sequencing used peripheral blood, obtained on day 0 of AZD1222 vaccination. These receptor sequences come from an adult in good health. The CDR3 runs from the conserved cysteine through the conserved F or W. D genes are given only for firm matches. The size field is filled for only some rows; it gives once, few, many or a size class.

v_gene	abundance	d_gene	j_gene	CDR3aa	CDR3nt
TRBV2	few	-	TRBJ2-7	CASSEAISLEQGVYEQYF	TGTGCCAGCAGTGAAGCGATCAGCTTGGAACAGGGAGTGTACGAGCAGTACTTC
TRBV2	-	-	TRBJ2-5	CASKSEGETQYF	TGTGCCAGCAAATCCGAGGGAGAGACCCAGTACTTC
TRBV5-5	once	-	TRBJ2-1	CASSLAPGVDEQFF	TGTGCCAGCAGCTTGGCCCCAGGGGTCGATGAGCAGTTCTTC
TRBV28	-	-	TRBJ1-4	CASHRARYEKLFF	TGTGCCAGCCACAGAGCTCGGTATGAAAAACTGTTTTTT
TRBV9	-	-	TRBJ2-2	CASSVETSNTGELFF	TGTGCCAGCAGCGTAGAGACATCGAACACCGGGGAGCTGTTTTTT
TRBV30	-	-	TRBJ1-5	CAWRASLAVSHQPQHF	TGTGCCTGGAGGGCTTCCCTCGCAGTCAGTCATCAGCCCCAGCATTTT
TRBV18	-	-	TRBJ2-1	CASSRPTAKGDEQFF	TGTGCCAGCTCACGTCCGACAGCGAAGGGGGATGAGCAGTTCTTC
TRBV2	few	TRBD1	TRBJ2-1	CASRDGPGGGLNEQFF	TGTGCCAGCAGGGACGGGCCAGGGGGCGGTCTCAATGAGCAGTTCTTC
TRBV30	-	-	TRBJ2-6	CAWSVGVGANVLTF	TGTGCCTGGAGTGTAGGGGTTGGGGCCAACGTCCTGACTTTC
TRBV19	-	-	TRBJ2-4	CASSRPGTTKNIQYF	TGTGCCAGTAGTAGGCCGGGAACGACCAAAAACATTCAGTACTTC
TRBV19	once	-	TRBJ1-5	CASSLSGSARIQPQHF	TGTGCCAGTAGTCTGTCAGGGAGCGCACGAATTCAGCCCCAGCATTTT
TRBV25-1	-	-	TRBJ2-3	CASSVQGGSTDTQYF	TGTGCCAGCAGTGTCCAGGGTGGAAGCACAGATACGCAGTATTTT
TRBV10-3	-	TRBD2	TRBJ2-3	CAISESWTSGDTDTQYF	TGTGCCATCAGTGAGTCCTGGACTAGCGGGGACACAGATACGCAGTATTTT
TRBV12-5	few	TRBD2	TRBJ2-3	CASRKAGGITDTQYF	TGTGCTAGTAGGAAAGCGGGGGGGATAACAGATACGCAGTATTTT
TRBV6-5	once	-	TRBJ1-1	CASSYSGLGTEAFF	TGTGCCAGCAGTTACTCGGGTCTGGGCACTGAAGCTTTCTTT
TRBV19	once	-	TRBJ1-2	CASSMGRGYTF	TGTGCCAGTAGTATGGGCAGGGGCTACACCTTC
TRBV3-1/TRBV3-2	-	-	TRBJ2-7	CASSQEGPSLTEQYF	TGTGCCAGCAGCCAAGAAGGTCCCTCCTTAACCGAGCAGTACTTC
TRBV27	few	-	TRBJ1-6	CASSLKDSYSPLHF	TGTGCCAGCAGTTTGAAGGACAGCTATTCACCCCTCCACTTT
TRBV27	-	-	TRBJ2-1	CASSLSSGVLGGNEQFF	TGTGCCAGCAGTTTATCCTCAGGGGTCCTGGGGGGCAATGAGCAGTTCTTC
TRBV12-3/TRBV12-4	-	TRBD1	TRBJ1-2	CASRQGAVGYTF	TGTGCCAGCAGACAGGGGGCGGTTGGCTACACCTTC
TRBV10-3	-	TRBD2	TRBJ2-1	CATGLAGGGEQFF	TGTGCCACGGGACTAGCGGGGGGCGGGGAGCAGTTCTTC
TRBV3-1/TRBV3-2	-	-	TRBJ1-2	CASSLRGEANYGYTF	TGTGCCAGCAGCCTACGGGGGGAGGCCAACTATGGCTACACCTTC
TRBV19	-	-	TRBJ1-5	CASKETSNQPQHF	TGTGCCAGTAAGGAGACTTCCAATCAGCCCCAGCATTTT
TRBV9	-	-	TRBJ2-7	CASSGGTVSYEQYF	TGTGCCAGCAGCGGGGGGACGGTCTCTTACGAGCAGTACTTC
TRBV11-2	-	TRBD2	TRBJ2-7	CASSLDPGGYEQYF	TGTGCCAGCAGCTTAGATCCGGGGGGGTACGAGCAGTACTTC
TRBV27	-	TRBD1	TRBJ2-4	CASSRQGLIAKNIQYF	TGTGCCAGCAGTCGACAGGGCCTGATAGCCAAAAACATTCAGTACTTC
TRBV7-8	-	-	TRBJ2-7	CASSLYRQGPDEQYF	TGTGCCAGCAGCTTATACCGCCAGGGCCCCGACGAGCAGTACTTC
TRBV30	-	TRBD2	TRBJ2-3	CAWSQVASGGDTQYF	TGTGCCTGGAGTCAAGTGGCTAGCGGGGGAGATACGCAGTATTTT
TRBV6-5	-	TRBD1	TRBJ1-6	CASRGNRGMNSPLHF	TGTGCCAGCAGGGGGAACAGGGGGATGAATTCACCCCTCCACTTT
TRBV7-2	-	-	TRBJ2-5	CASSTLETQYF	TGTGCCAGCAGCACATTAGAGACCCAGTACTTC
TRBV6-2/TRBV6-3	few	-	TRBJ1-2	CASSGIRELRREGGYTF	TGTGCCAGCAGTGGGATCCGGGAGTTAAGACGGGAGGGTGGCTACACCTTC
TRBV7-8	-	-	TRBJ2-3	CASSRVSDTQYF	TGTGCCAGCAGCCGGGTATCAGATACGCAGTATTTT
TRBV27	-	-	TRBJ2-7	CASSLSIGGTYEQYF	TGTGCCAGCAGTTTATCGATTGGGGGGACCTACGAGCAGTACTTC
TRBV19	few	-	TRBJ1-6	CASTPEINNSPLHF	TGTGCCAGTACCCCTGAGATAAATAATTCACCCCTCCACTTT
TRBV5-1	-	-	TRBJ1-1	CASSSSDSNTEAFF	TGCGCCAGCAGCTCTTCGGACAGCAACACTGAAGCTTTCTTT
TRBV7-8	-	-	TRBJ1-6	CASSLAEISNSPLHF	TGTGCCAGCAGCTTAGCCGAGATATCGAATTCACCCCTCCACTTT
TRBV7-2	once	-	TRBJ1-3	CASSADRNTIYF	TGTGCCAGCAGCGCCGATAGAAACACCATATATTTT
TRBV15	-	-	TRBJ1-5	CATSRGGSQPQHF	TGTGCCACCAGCAGGGGAGGTAGTCAGCCCCAGCATTTT
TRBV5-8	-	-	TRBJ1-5	CASSFEEFSNQPQHF	TGTGCCAGCAGCTTTGAGGAGTTTAGCAATCAGCCCCAGCATTTT
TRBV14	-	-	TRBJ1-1	CASSQGQQKGTEAFF	TGTGCCAGCAGCCAAGGTCAACAGAAAGGCACTGAAGCTTTCTTT
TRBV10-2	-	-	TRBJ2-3	CASSESRLRANRTDTQYF	TGCGCCAGCAGTGAGTCGAGACTCAGGGCCAACCGCACAGATACGCAGTATTTT